One sample yielded the 22 T cell receptor beta chains listed below, sequenced in a study of cytomegalovirus exposure and HLA in healthy donors (dated by TCRdb to the late 2010s). The library was prepared using the immunoSEQ multiplex PCR assay. A mixture of 60 forward primers for TCR Vbeta segments and 13 reverse primers for TCR Jbeta segments was used in the multiplex PCR. TCRdb's version of the immuneACCESS table is confined to in-frame rearrangements and falls short of the full clone set. An unresolved V gene accounts for under half of the shortfall where checked; the remainder is of unknown origin. This sample holds 200,000 to 250,000 clones; 65% to 80% were observed only once. Jointly, the top ten make up 15% to 18% of the sample. Material for sequencing was PBMCs. These receptors were obtained from a man aged 40-49 years in good health and CMV-seronegative.

The chain links TRBV27 to TRBJ2-7; 10 positions agree with TRBD1. The ends lost 3 bases at V and 2 bases at J; junction bases unmatched: 4. Germline V gives CDR1 MNHEY, CDR2 SMNVEV (reference sequence). This CDR3 is built from 15 residues. The CDR3 DNA is TGTGCCAGCAGTTTTACGGGACAGGGGCCCTACGAGCAGTACTTC. Translating gives CASSFTGQGPYEQYF.

The chain links TRBV5-6 to TRBJ1-2, with a weak D call TRBD1 (6 bases). Trimming took 4 bases from V and 8 from J, leaving 21 bases between them. This CDR3 region has 15 residues. Per the germline V gene, CDR1 is SGHDT and CDR2 is YYEEEE. The DNA of the CDR3 is TGTGCCAGCAGCCCTAGTCCCGGGACAAACGCGGGCTACACCTTC. Translating gives CASSPSPGTNAGYTF.

This chain joins TRBV7-2 and TRBJ1-2; D gene unclear. Per germline, CDR1 SGHTA and CDR2 FQGNSA. CDR3 length equals 15 residues. Trimming left V 2 bases short and J 10 bases short, with 20 bases between. In nucleotides, the CDR3 is TGTGCCAGCAGCTTAAAACCAGCGAGGGTCGTTGACTACACCTTC. Translation: CASSLKPARVVDYTF.

The V gene is TRBV6-5, the J gene TRBJ1-2; TRBD1 agrees at 7 bases. Germline V gene sequence: CDR1 MNHEY, CDR2 SVGAGI. The J segment lost 2 bases and the V segment lost 6 bases, leaving 9 bases of the junction unmatched. The CDR3 is 15 residues long. CDR3 nucleotide sequence: TGTGCCAGCAGAAAAGGGGGCAAACCAAACTATGGCTACACCTTC. Translating gives CASRKGGKPNYGYTF.

The chain has TRBV5-5 and TRBJ2-2; TRBD2 aligns across 10 bases. This CDR3 contains 15 residues. Germline V gene data show CDR1 as SGHKS and CDR2 as YYEKEE (reference sequence). The V segment lost 0 bases and the J segment 8 bases; nucleotides outside the gene matches: 4. CDR3 protein: CASSLELAGAGELFF. CDR3 coding DNA: TGTGCCAGCAGCTTGGAGCTAGCGGGAGCGGGGGAGCTGTTTTTT. The variable domain in full, with the rest retrieved from reference TRBV5-5 and TRBJ2-2, is DAGVTQSPTHLIKTRGQQVTLRCSPISGHKSVSWYQQVLGQGPQFIFQYYEKEERGRGNFPDRFSARQFPNYSSELNVNALLLGDSALYLCASSLELAGAGELFFGEGSRLTVL.

The chain couples TRBV7-9 to TRBJ2-7; tentative D call: TRBD1 (6 bases). V was clipped by 0 bases and J by 6 bases, with 12 bases between them. Per the germline V gene, CDR1 is SEHNR and CDR2 is FQNEAQ (reference sequence). The CDR3 is 14 amino acids. The CDR3 DNA sequence: TGTGCCAGCAGCTTAGCGGAAGGGGGTGGCGAGCAGTACTTC. Its protein is CASSLAEGGGEQYF.

This chain joins TRBV2 and TRBJ2-3, with TRBD2 matching over 8 bases. With 7 bases clipped from V and 4 bases from J, the junction kept 16 bases outside the gene matches. CDR1 is SNHLY and CDR2 is FYNNEI in the germline V gene. CDR3 size: 17 residues. The CDR3 sequence: CASTRAGYRGGPDTQYF. The CDR3 region has the DNA TGTGCCAGCACCCGGGCAGGGTACCGGGGGGGTCCAGATACGCAGTATTTT.

V gene TRBV4-1 combines with J gene TRBJ2-7, with D tentatively TRBD1 (6 bases). V was shortened by 0 bases and J by 9 bases, with 15 bases between the two germline ends. This CDR3 is built from 14 residues. CDR1 and CDR2 (germline): MGHRA, YSYEKL. The CDR3 DNA reads TGCGCCAGCAGCCAAGATGAATCCAGGGGTGGGCAGTACTTC. It yields the protein CASSQDESRGGQYF.

This clone came up once. V is TRBV30 and J is TRBJ2-7, with D possibly being TRBD2 (6 bases). The V gene's germline CDR1 is GTSNPN and CDR2 SVGIG (reference sequence). This CDR3 has 13 amino acids. The V gene lost 5 bases and the J gene lost 6 bases, with 17 bases spanning the gap. DNA of the CDR3: TGTGCCTGGTCACCGGGACTTCGAGCCGAGCAGTACTTC. This gives the protein CAWSPGLRAEQYF. The full variable domain, with the rest looked up from reference TRBV30 and TRBJ2-7, is SQTIHQWPATLVQPVGSPLSLECTVEGTSNPNLYWYRQAAGRGLQLLFYSVGIGQISSEVPQNLSASRPQDRQFILSSKKLLLSDSGFYLCAWSPGLRAEQYFGPGTRLTVT.

The chain combines TRBV28 with TRBJ2-1; D is possibly TRBD1 (5 bases). The germline V gene encodes CDR1 MDHEN and CDR2 SYDVKM. The V end lost 5 bases, the J end lost 0 bases, and 20 bases lay between the germline ends. The CDR3 totals 18 residues. The chain's CDR3 is CASSLPPSTDLSYNEQFF. In DNA form, the CDR3 reads TGTGCCAGCAGTCTCCCACCCTCGACAGACCTCTCCTACAATGAGCAGTTCTTC.

This clone came up a few times. This chain links TRBV27 with TRBJ2-6; 8 positions match TRBD1. Germline CDR1 and CDR2: MNHEY and SMNVEV (reference sequence). V lost 5 bases and J lost 4; bases outside the gene matches: 7. This CDR3 is built from 16 residues. The CDR3 region has the DNA TGTGCCAGCAGTGCTCGACAGGGGACGGGGGCCAACGTCCTGACTTTC. Residues: CASSARQGTGANVLTF.

The chain combines TRBV28 with TRBJ1-2; no firm D call. CDR1 MDHEN and CDR2 SYDVKM come from the germline V gene. V dropped 10 bases and J dropped 6 bases, with 9 bases sitting between them. The CDR3 consists of 10 residues. The CDR3 DNA sequence: TGTGCCACGAGACACGATGGCTACACCTTC. Encoded protein: CATRHDGYTF.

The chain couples TRBV6-5 to TRBJ2-3, with 10 bases fitting TRBD1. After removal of 6 bases from V and 3 bases from J, the junction contained 6 bases not matched to a gene. The CDR3 totals 15 residues. Per germline, CDR1 MNHEY and CDR2 SVGAGI. CDR3 sequence reads: CASRRQGADTDTQYF. The CDR3 DNA reads TGTGCCAGCAGACGACAGGGGGCAGATACAGATACGCAGTATTTT.

The chain joins TRBV7-9 to TRBJ1-1, with 7 bases identical to TRBD1. The germline CDR1 and CDR2 sequences are SEHNR and FQNEAQ (reference sequence). The CDR3 is 15 residues long. V was pared by 5 bases and J by 1 base, with 7 bases of the junction left unmatched. CDR3 amino acids: CASSHRTGSNTEAFF. The CDR3, as DNA: TGTGCCAGCAGCCATCGGACAGGTTCGAACACTGAAGCTTTCTTT. The full variable domain, in which reference TRBV7-9 and TRBJ1-1 provide the parts outside the CDR3, is DTGVSQNPRHKITKRGQNVTFRCDPISEHNRLYWYRQTLGQGPEFLTYFQNEAQLEKSRLLSDRFSAERPKGSFSTLEIQRTEQGDSAMYLCASSHRTGSNTEAFFGQGTRLTVV.

The V call is TRBV6-1, the J call TRBJ2-5, with a weak D call TRBD2 (5 bases). Trimming shortened V by 6 bases and J by 5 bases, and 16 bases separated the two germline ends. CDR1 MNHNS and CDR2 SASEGT come from the germline V gene. The CDR3 has 14 residues. CDR3 region: CASSTRTSLETQYF. CDR3 bases: TGTGCCAGCAGCACTAGGACTTCTTTGGAGACCCAGTACTTC.

The chain carries TRBV7-2 and TRBJ2-1; no definite D call. Trimming shortened V by 5 bases and J by 9 bases, and 11 bases separated the two germline ends. The germline V gene has CDR1 SGHTA and CDR2 FQGNSA. This CDR3 region has 12 residues. The CDR3 region is CASSPPKSEQFF. DNA of the CDR3: TGTGCCAGCAGCCCCCCCAAGAGTGAGCAGTTCTTC.

This clone is a singleton in its sample. V gene TRBV6-1 combines with J gene TRBJ2-2, with 7 bases that match TRBD2. J lost 0 bases, V lost 4 bases, and 8 bases had no gene match. Germline CDR1 and CDR2: MNHNS and SASEGT. The CDR3 spans 17 residues. The CDR3 is CASSGRLAAANTGELFF. The CDR3 DNA reads TGTGCCAGCAGTGGTAGACTAGCTGCCGCGAACACCGGGGAGCTGTTTTTT.

V gene TRBV7-6 combines with J gene TRBJ2-2, with D unclear. Germline V gene data show CDR1 as SGHVS and CDR2 as FNYEAQ. This CDR3 is 13 amino acids long. With 5 bases removed from V and 6 bases from J, the gap between germline ends came to 10 bases. CDR3 protein: CASSPGVSGELFF. Here the CDR3 DNA reads TGTGCCAGCAGCCCAGGCGTCTCCGGGGAGCTGTTTTTT.

The chain carries TRBV28 and TRBJ1-5; weak D call: TRBD1 (5 bases). V shed 5 bases and J shed 3 bases, with 8 bases lying between them. Germline loops: CDR1 MDHEN, CDR2 SYDVKM. The CDR3 extends over 13 amino acids. The CDR3 region is CASSRGSNQPQHF. The CDR3 nucleotides are TGTGCCAGCAGTAGGGGATCCAATCAGCCCCAGCATTTT.

This clone was seen more than once but under ten times. The V call is TRBV30, the J call TRBJ1-5; possible D gene TRBD1, 5 bases. Germline V lookup: CDR1 GTSNPN, CDR2 SVGIG (reference sequence). This CDR3 comprises 15 residues. Deletions cut 1 base from V and 1 base from J, with 11 bases between. The DNA of the CDR3 is TGTGCCTGGAGTGGGGGCGCAGCGAGCAATCAGCCCCAGCATTTT. It is translated as CAWSGGAASNQPQHF.

This clone was observed once. This chain connects TRBV13 to TRBJ2-5; D possibly corresponds to TRBD2 (6 bases). The CDR3 contains 11 residues. The V gene's germline CDR1 is PRHDT and CDR2 FYEKMQ (reference sequence). Deletions cut 5 bases from V and 11 bases from J, with 12 bases between. The CDR3 DNA sequence: TGTGCCAGCAGCCCCGGCGGGGAGCAGTACTTC. It encodes CASSPGGEQYF.

V gene TRBV29-1 combines with J gene TRBJ2-2; D is perhaps TRBD2 (6 bases). This CDR3 is built from 14 residues. Germline V gene sequence: CDR1 SQVTM, CDR2 ANQGSEA. The V gene lost 5 bases and the J gene lost 2 bases, with 12 bases spanning the gap. The CDR3 reads CSVRSGLNTGELFF. The CDR3 nucleotides read TGCAGCGTTAGAAGCGGGTTAAACACCGGGGAGCTGTTTTTT.